Included here is one TCR beta chain sequence, with context. This record comes from a study of cytomegalovirus exposure and HLA in healthy donors. Use of 60 Vbeta and 13 Jbeta primers characterized the PCR. Some clones are missing from TCRdb's copy, which holds only in-frame ones; the method was immunoSEQ multiplex PCR. Counted here are over 90,000 clones, 75% to 80% occurring once; the ten biggest clones make up around a tenth. This CDR3 is built from 16 residues. The V gene's germline CDR1 is SGHNT and CDR2 YYREEE (reference sequence). The V and J ends lost 0 bases and 5 bases, in that order; junction bases with no gene match: 6.

This TCR was recovered from a male donor in good health and CMV-seropositive. Sequenced input: PBMCs. The rearrangement uses TRBV5-4 and TRBJ2-3; 10 nucleotides match TRBD2. In DNA, the CDR3 is TGTGCCAGCAGCTTGGATGGGCTAGCGGGAGTAGATACGCAGTATTTT. Encoded protein: CASSLDGLAGVDTQYF.